This TCR beta chain was sequenced during a study of early T cells in non-severe SARS-CoV-2 infection. TCRdb reprocessed the 5' RACE reads via MiXCR and lists one record per CDR3 protein. The sample has about 49,000 distinct CDR3 sequences; about 6.5% are singletons. The CDR3 spans 14 residues. The germline V gene encodes CDR1 GTSNPN and CDR2 SVGIG (reference sequence). Trimming removed 5 bases at V and 5 bases at J, with 18 bases between. The chain is built from TRBV30 and TRBJ1-1; D is possibly TRBD1 (5 bases). This clonotype was obtained from an adult who was a healthcare worker with PCR-confirmed SARS-CoV-2 infection or an uninfected control (not recorded which). Sequenced here: whole blood, sampled at baseline. The DNA of the CDR3 is TGTGCCTGGGGGCTGATGTGGGGCAGTACTGAAGCTTTCTTT. Protein product: CAWGLMWGSTEAFF. The variable domain in full, with the rest retrieved from reference TRBV30 and TRBJ1-1, is SQTIHQWPATLVQPVGSPLSLECTVEGTSNPNLYWYRQAAGRGLQLLFYSVGIGQISSEVPQNLSASRPQDRQFILSSKKLLLSDSGFYLCAWGLMWGSTEAFFGQGTRLTVV.